This T cell receptor beta chain was observed in a study of Ad26.COV2.S vaccination and SARS-CoV-2 variants. Findings of the study overall: Quantification of TCR breadth and depth may have yielded underestimates of total T cell responses. The authors reported substantial breadth in spike-specific CD8+ and CD4+ T cell responses after vaccination.

As for treatment: approximately 18 received Ad26.COV2.S at low or high dose, single or two shots; several received placebo; per-sample allocation not given. Each sample was drawn 63 days after the first injection (of vaccine or placebo). V was trimmed by 1 base and J by 4 bases, leaving 7 bases between them. The germline V gene has CDR1 SGHAT and CDR2 FQNNGV. CDR3 length equals 13 residues. TCRdb keeps only in-frame clones here, not all; method: immunoSEQ multiplex PCR. The sample holds 250,000 or so clones, around nine tenths seen once. As regards this clone: What it recognizes is unknown.

V usage is TRBV11-2 and J usage is TRBJ1-1; a possible D gene is TRBD1 (5 bases). The receptor was derived from a person between 18 and 65 years old who received the Ad26.COV2.S COVID-19 vaccine or a placebo. Specimen: peripheral blood, collected in a trial of Ad26.COV2.S vaccine versus placebo. Here the CDR3 reads CASSLGRGTEAFF. DNA for the CDR3: TGTGCCAGCAGCTTAGGGAGGGGCACTGAAGCTTTCTTT. The variable domain in full, completed from reference TRBV11-2 and TRBJ1-1, reads EAGVAQSPRYKIIEKRQSVAFWCNPISGHATLYWYQQILGQGPKLLIQFQNNGVVDDSQLPKDRFSAERLKGVDSTLKIQPAKLEDSAVYLCASSLGRGTEAFFGQGTRLTVV.